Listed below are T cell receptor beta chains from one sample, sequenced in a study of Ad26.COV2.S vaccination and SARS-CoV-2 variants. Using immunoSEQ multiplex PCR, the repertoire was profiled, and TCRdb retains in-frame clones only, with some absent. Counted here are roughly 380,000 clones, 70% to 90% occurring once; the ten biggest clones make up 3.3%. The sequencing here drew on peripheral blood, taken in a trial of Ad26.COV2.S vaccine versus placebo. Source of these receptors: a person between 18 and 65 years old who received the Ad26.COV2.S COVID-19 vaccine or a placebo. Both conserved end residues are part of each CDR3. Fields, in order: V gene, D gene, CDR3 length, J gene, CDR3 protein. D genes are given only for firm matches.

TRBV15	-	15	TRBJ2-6	CATVLGHSGANVLTF
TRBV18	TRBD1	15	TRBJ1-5	CASSSDRGVNQPQHF
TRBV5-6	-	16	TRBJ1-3	CASSLGPRSSGNTIYF
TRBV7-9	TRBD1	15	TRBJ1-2	CASSLIGQGAGGYTF
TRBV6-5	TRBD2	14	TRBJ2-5	CASTSSGSLETQYF
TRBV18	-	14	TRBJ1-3	CASSPSRVGNTIYF
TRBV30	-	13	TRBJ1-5	CAWGQSKNQPQHF
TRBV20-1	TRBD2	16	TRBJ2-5	CSASGSSGGAGETQYF
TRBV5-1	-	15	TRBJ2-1	CASSLEASSYNEQFF
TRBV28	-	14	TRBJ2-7	CASPWGHWRYEQYF
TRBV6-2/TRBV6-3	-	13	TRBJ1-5	CASSYGGIQPQHF
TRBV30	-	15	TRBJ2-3	CAWSVREDGTDTQYF
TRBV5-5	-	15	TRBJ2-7	CASSLDSFREGESHF
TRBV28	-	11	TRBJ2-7	CASSREDEQYF
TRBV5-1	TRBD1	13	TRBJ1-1	CASSFVRDSEAFF
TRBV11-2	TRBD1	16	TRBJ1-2	CASSPRGRGRDYGYTF
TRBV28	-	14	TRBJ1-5	CASSLLGTNQPQHF
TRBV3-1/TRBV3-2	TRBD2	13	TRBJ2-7	CASHEGTRGRQYF
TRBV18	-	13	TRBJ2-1	CASSQDRNNEQFF
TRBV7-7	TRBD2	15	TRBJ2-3	CASSLTSGAGDTQYF